These T cell receptor beta chains were read from a single sample in a study of STAT5B mutations in CD4+ large granular lymphocyte leukemia. Sequenced by immunoSEQ multiplex PCR; TCRdb stores in-frame clones only, minus some. The sample has about 30,000 clones; 65% to 75% are singletons. Sequencing input: CD4+ T cells from blood buffy coats. The receptors shown here come from a human donor in good health. Both conserved end residues are part of each CDR3. The D gene is left open where the match is weak. The size of a clone is reported for some rows only, either as once, few or many, or as a class for expanded clones.

j_call clone_size d_call v_call cdr3_aa cdr3_nt
TRBJ2-1 NA NA TRBV7-9 CASSSQGVTYNEQFF TGTGCCAGCAGCTCACAAGGAGTGACCTACAATGAGCAGTTCTTC
TRBJ1-5 NA NA TRBV5-6 CASSARGGGNQPQHF TGTGCCAGCAGCGCCAGGGGCGGGGGTAATCAGCCCCAGCATTTT
TRBJ1-2 NA TRBD1 TRBV28 CASSLSTGVYGYTF TGTGCCAGCAGTTTATCGACAGGGGTCTATGGCTACACCTTC
TRBJ1-5 NA NA TRBV7-2 CASSLVLYNQPQHF TGTGCCAGCAGCTTAGTTCTATACAATCAGCCCCAGCATTTT
TRBJ1-4 NA NA TRBV6-1 CASSDRRGANEKLFF TGTGCCAGCAGTGATAGGAGGGGGGCAAATGAAAAACTGTTTTTT
TRBJ2-3 NA TRBD2 TRBV7-3 CASSLWTGRDTQYF TGTGCCAGCAGCTTATGGACCGGGAGGGATACGCAGTATTTT
TRBJ1-5 NA TRBD1 TRBV19 CASSNRGGQPQHF TGTGCCAGTAGCAACAGGGGAGGTCAGCCCCAGCATTTT
TRBJ2-7 NA TRBD1 TRBV12-5 CASGRDRLRGQYF TGTGCTAGTGGCCGGGACAGGCTACGTGGGCAGTACTTC
TRBJ2-3 NA NA TRBV18 CASSRRDLDANTQYF TGTGCCAGCTCGCGCCGGGACTTAGACGCCAATACGCAGTATTTT
TRBJ2-3 NA NA TRBV29-1 CSGQGELWYF TGCAGCGGCCAGGGTGAGCTGTGGTATTTT
TRBJ2-1 once TRBD1 TRBV7-6 CASSLGGQANEQFF TGTGCCAGCAGCTTAGGGGGACAGGCCAATGAGCAGTTCTTC
TRBJ2-1 NA TRBD1 TRBV29-1 CSVEDSGQGYNEQFF TGCAGCGTTGAAGACTCGGGACAGGGCTACAATGAGCAGTTCTTC
TRBJ1-1 once TRBD1 TRBV7-9 CASSSGQGANTEAFF TGTGCCAGCAGCTCCGGACAGGGGGCGAACACTGAAGCTTTCTTT
TRBJ2-2 NA TRBD2 TRBV9 CASSVQRETGELFF TGTGCCAGCAGCGTTCAGCGGGAGACCGGGGAGCTGTTTTTT
TRBJ1-1 NA NA TRBV20-1 CSAAGEAAFF TGCAGTGCCGCGGGGGAAGCGGCTTTCTTT
TRBJ2-3 NA NA TRBV2 CASSPVGTDTQYF TGTGCCAGCAGCCCGGTGGGCACAGATACGCAGTATTTT
TRBJ2-2 NA TRBD2 TRBV7-9 CASSLGSGTSVDGELFF TGTGCCAGCAGCTTAGGCTCCGGGACTAGTGTTGACGGGGAGCTGTTTTTT
TRBJ2-7 NA TRBD2 TRBV7-2 CASSRLQTGASGIRDEQYF TGTGCCAGCAGCCGCCTACAAACGGGGGCTAGCGGGATACGGGACGAGCAGTACTTC
TRBJ1-3 once NA TRBV5-1 CASSLEGSGNTIYF TGCGCCAGCAGCTTGGAAGGCTCTGGAAACACCATATATTTT
TRBJ2-7 NA TRBD1 TRBV9 CASSVGQGTYEQYF TGTGCCAGCAGCGTAGGACAGGGAACCTACGAGCAGTACTTC
TRBJ1-4 NA NA TRBV7-8 CASTLGGADFNEKLFF TGTGCCAGCACCCTAGGGGGGGCAGATTTTAATGAAAAACTGTTTTTT
TRBJ2-2 few NA TRBV10-3 CAITRSIPTGELFF TGTGCCATCACCAGGTCGATTCCTACCGGGGAGCTGTTTTTT
TRBJ1-4 NA NA TRBV9 CASSVVGARGEKLFF TGTGCCAGCAGCGTGGTAGGGGCGCGTGGGGAAAAACTGTTTTTT
TRBJ2-3 NA TRBD2 TRBV6-4 CASSDASGSVPDTQYF TGTGCCAGCAGTGACGCGAGCGGGAGTGTGCCAGATACGCAGTATTTT
TRBJ1-1 few NA TRBV29-1 CSVSPHGARDTEAFF TGCAGCGTCTCCCCCCACGGCGCGAGGGACACTGAAGCTTTCTTT
TRBJ2-7 NA TRBD1 TRBV4-2 CASSPDLQGREQYF TGTGCCAGCAGCCCGGACCTACAGGGGCGCGAGCAGTACTTC
TRBJ2-1 few NA TRBV13 CASSLDPGSYNEQFF TGTGCCAGCAGCTTAGACCCGGGCTCCTACAATGAGCAGTTCTTC
TRBJ1-2 NA NA TRBV9 CASSVDWNYGYTF TGTGCCAGCAGCGTAGATTGGAACTATGGCTACACCTTC
TRBJ2-7 NA TRBD1 TRBV7-2 CASSQDRSTYEQYF TGTGCCAGCAGCCAGGACAGGTCTACTTACGAGCAGTACTTC
TRBJ1-1 NA NA TRBV7-9 CASSLEIRNRVNTEAFF TGTGCCAGCAGCTTAGAGATTCGAAACAGGGTGAACACTGAAGCTTTCTTT
TRBJ2-7 NA NA TRBV7-6 CASSDDIYEQYF TGTGCCAGCAGCGATGACATCTACGAGCAGTACTTC
TRBJ2-5 once NA TRBV14 CASSPLAQETQYF TGTGCCAGCAGCCCCCTGGCCCAAGAGACCCAGTACTTC
TRBJ2-2 NA NA TRBV29-1 CSVARHTGELFF TGCAGCGTCGCTCGACACACCGGGGAGCTGTTTTTT
TRBJ2-3 NA TRBD2 TRBV11-2 CASSLGTSRSDTQYF TGTGCCAGCAGCTTAGGGACTAGCAGGTCAGATACGCAGTATTTT
TRBJ2-7 NA TRBD2 TRBV7-2 CASSRLQTGASGIRDEQYF TGTGCCAGCAGCCGCCTACAAACGGGGGCTAGCGGGATACGGGACGAGCAGTACTTC
TRBJ2-1 NA NA TRBV7-2 CASSLLVSGHNEQFF TGTGCCAGCAGCTTACTTGTTAGCGGCCACAATGAGCAGTTCTTC
TRBJ2-1 NA NA TRBV29-1 CSVVLAGFTTAYNEQFF TGCAGCGTTGTTCTCGCGGGATTCACAACCGCCTACAATGAGCAGTTCTTC
TRBJ2-2 NA TRBD2 TRBV11-2 CASSKTSGRGNGELFF TGTGCCAGCAGCAAGACTAGCGGGAGAGGGAACGGGGAGCTGTTTTTT
TRBJ2-5 NA TRBD1 TRBV11-3 CASSLSGQGQETQYF TGTGCCAGCAGCCTTTCGGGACAGGGCCAAGAGACCCAGTACTTC
TRBJ2-1 NA TRBD2 TRBV7-9 CASSLDGTSDYNEQFF TGTGCCAGCAGCTTAGATGGGACTAGCGACTACAATGAGCAGTTCTTC